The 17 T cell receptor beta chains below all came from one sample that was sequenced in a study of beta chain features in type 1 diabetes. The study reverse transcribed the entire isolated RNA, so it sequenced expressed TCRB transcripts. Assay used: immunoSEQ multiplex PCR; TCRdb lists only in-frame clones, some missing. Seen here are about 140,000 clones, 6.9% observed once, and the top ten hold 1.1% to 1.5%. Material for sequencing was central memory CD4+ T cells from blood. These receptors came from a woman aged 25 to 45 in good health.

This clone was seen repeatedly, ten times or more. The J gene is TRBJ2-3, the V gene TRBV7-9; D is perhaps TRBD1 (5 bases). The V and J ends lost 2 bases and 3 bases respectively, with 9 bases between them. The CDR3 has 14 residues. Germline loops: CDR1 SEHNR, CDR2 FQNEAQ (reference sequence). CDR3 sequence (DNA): TGTGCCAGCAGCTTACGGCAGGGAACAGATACGCAGTATTTT. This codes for CASSLRQGTDTQYF.

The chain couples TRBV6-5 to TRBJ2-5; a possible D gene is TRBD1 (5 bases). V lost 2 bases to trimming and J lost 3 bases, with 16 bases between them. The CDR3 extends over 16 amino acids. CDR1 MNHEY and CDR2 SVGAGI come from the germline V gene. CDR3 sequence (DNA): TGTGCCAGCAGTTACGCCCACAGGACCCGAGAAGAGACCCAGTACTTC. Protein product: CASSYAHRTREETQYF.

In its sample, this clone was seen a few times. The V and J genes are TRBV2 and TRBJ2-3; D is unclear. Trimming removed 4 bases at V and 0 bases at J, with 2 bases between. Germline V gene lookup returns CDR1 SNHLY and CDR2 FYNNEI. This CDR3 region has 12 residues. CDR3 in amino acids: CASSASTDTQYF. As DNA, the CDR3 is TGTGCCAGCAGTGCGAGCACAGATACGCAGTATTTT.

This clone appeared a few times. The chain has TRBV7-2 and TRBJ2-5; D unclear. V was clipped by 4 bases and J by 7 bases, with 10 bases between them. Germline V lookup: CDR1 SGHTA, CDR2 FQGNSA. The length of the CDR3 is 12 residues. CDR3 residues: CASSSPGATQYF. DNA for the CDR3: TGTGCCAGCAGCTCCCCGGGTGCGACCCAGTACTTC.

CDR3 amino acids: CASSLSLARYQETQYF. Here the CDR3 DNA reads TGTGCCAGCAGCTTAAGTCTAGCGAGGTACCAAGAGACCCAGTACTTC. This chain links TRBV7-2 with TRBJ2-5; maybe TRBD2 (6 bases). Trimming stripped 2 bases from V and 0 bases from J, with 13 bases between. This CDR3 contains 16 residues. Germline V lookup: CDR1 SGHTA, CDR2 FQGNSA.

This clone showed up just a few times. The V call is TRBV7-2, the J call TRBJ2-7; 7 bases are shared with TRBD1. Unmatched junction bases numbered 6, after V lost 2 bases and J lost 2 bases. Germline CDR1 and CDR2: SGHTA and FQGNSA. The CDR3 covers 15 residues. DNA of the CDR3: TGTGCCAGCAGCTTAAAGGGACAGTGGACCTACGAGCAGTACTTC. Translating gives CASSLKGQWTYEQYF.

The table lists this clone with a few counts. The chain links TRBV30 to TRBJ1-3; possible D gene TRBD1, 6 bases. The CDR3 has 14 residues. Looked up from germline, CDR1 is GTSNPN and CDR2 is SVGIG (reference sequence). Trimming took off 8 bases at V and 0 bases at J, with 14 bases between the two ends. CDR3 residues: CAGNQGSSGNTIYF. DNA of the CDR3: TGTGCCGGGAATCAGGGGAGCTCTGGAAACACCATATATTTT.

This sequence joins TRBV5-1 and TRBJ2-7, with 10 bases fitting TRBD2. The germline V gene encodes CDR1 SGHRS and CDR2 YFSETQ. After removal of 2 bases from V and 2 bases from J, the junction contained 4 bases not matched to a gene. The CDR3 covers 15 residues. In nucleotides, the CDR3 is TGCGCCAGCAGCTTTAAACTAGCGGGGACCTACGAGCAGTACTTC. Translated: CASSFKLAGTYEQYF. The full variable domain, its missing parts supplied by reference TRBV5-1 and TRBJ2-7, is KAGVTQTPRYLIKTRGQQVTLSCSPISGHRSVSWYQQTPGQGLQFLFEYFSETQRNKGNFPGRFSGRQFSNSRSEMNVSTLELGDSALYLCASSFKLAGTYEQYFGPGTRLTVT.

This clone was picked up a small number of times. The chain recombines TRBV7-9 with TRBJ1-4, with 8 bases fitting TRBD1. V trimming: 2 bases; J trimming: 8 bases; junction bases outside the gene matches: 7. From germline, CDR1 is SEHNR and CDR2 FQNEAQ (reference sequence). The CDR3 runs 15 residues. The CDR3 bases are TGTGCCAGCAGCTTAACGACAGGGGCGGAAGAAAAACTGTTTTTT. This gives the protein CASSLTTGAEEKLFF.

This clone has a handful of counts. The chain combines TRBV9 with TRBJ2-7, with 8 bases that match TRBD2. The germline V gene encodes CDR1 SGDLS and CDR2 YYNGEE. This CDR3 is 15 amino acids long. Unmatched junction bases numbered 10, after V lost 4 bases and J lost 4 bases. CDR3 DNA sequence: TGTGCCAGCAGCCCCCGGACAGCGGGAGCATACGAGCAGTACTTC. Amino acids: CASSPRTAGAYEQYF.

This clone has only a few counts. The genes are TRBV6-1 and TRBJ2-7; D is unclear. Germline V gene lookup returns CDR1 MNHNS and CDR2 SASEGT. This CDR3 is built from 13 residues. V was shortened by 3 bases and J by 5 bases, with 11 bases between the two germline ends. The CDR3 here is CASSENYYHEQYF. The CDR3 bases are TGTGCCAGCAGTGAGAATTACTACCACGAGCAGTACTTC.

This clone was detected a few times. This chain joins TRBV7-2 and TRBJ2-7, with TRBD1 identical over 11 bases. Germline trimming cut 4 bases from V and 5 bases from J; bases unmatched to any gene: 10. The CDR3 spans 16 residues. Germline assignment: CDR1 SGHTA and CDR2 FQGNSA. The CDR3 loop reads CASSSGFGTGGNEQYF. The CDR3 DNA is TGTGCCAGCAGCTCGGGATTCGGGACAGGGGGTAACGAGCAGTACTTC.

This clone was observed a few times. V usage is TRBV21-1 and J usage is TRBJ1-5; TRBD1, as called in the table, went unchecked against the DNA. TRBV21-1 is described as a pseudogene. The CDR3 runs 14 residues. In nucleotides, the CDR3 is TGTGCCACCTTGCGAGACAGGGTACATCAGCCCCAGCATTTT. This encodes CATLRDRVHQPQHF.

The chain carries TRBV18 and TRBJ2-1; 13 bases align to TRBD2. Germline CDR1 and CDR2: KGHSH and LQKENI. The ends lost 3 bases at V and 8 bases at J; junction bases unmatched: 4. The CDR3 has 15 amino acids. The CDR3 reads CASSPRTSGSDEQFF. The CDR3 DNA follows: TGTGCCAGCTCACCCCGGACTAGCGGGAGCGATGAGCAGTTCTTC.

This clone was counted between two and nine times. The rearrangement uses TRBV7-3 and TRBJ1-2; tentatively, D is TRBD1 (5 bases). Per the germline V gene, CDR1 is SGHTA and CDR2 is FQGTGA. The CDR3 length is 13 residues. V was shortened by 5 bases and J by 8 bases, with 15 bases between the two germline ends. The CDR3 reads CASSKEEGRGYTF. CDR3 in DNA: TGTGCCAGCAGCAAAGAGGAGGGACGAGGCTACACCTTC.

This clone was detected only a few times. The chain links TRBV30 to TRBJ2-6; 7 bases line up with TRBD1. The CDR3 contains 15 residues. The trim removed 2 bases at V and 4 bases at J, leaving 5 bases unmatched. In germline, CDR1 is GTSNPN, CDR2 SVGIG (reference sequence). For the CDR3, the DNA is TGTGCCTGGAGTCTGACAGGGCGCGGGGCCAACGTCCTGACTTTC. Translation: CAWSLTGRGANVLTF. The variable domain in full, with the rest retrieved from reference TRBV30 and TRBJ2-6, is SQTIHQWPATLVQPVGSPLSLECTVEGTSNPNLYWYRQAAGRGLQLLFYSVGIGQISSEVPQNLSASRPQDRQFILSSKKLLLSDSGFYLCAWSLTGRGANVLTFGAGSRLTVL.

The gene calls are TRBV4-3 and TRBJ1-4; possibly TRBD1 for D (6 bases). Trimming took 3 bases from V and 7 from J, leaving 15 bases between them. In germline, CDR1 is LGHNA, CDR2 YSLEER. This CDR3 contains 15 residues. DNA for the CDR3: TGCGCCAGCAGCCAGCTATCAGGGGAAGGTGAAAAACTGTTTTTT. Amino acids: CASSQLSGEGEKLFF.